This T cell receptor (beta chain) was recovered during a study of cytomegalovirus exposure and HLA in healthy donors. Study-level results: Per published reports, the classifier diagnosed cytomegalovirus status with high specificity and sensitivity. Rarity marked most TCR sequences, yet some public TCRs occurred in many donors.

The ends lost 6 bases at V and 7 bases at J; junction bases unmatched: 8. CDR1 SGHTA and CDR2 FQGNSA come from the germline V gene. This CDR3 spans 14 amino acids. PCR primers comprised 60 Vbeta and 13 Jbeta primers. Sequencing was performed with immunoSEQ multiplex PCR; in TCRdb, only in-frame clones are kept and a portion is missing. The table includes 130,000 or so clones, 65% to 85% detected once. This clone was counted a few times. What it recognizes is unknown. The receptor comes from a woman aged 40 to 55 in good health and CMV-seropositive. What was sequenced was PBMCs. The chain combines TRBV7-2 with TRBJ2-3, with TRBD2 identical over 9 bases. Here the CDR3 reads CASSYAGGPNTQYF. The CDR3 DNA follows: TGTGCCAGCAGTTATGCGGGGGGGCCGAATACGCAGTATTTT.